This T cell receptor beta chain was found in a study of blood T cell repertoires in COVID-19. Across the study: Sample material is recorded as cDNA or gDNA derived from T cells, B-cell-depleted T cells, or PBMCs.

Here immunoSEQ multiplex PCR was the method, and the copy in TCRdb shows in-frame clones only, minus some. The sample carries hundreds of thousands of clones, roughly 80% recorded once. This clone was detected once. Sequencing input: PBMCs or T cells enriched from blood (not recorded which). The sequence came from a woman in her thirties or forties who had been exposed to COVID-19.

The CDR3 here is CASNSGGASETQYF. CDR3 coding DNA: TGTGCCAGCAATAGCGGGGGGGCCTCGGAGACCCAGTACTTC. This chain uses TRBV28 with TRBJ2-5; 11 positions agree with TRBD2. This CDR3 comprises 14 residues. Looked up from germline, CDR1 is MDHEN and CDR2 is SYDVKM. J lost 5 bases, V lost 7 bases, and 6 bases had no gene match.